One and the same sample provided the 22 T cell receptor beta chains below, sequenced in a study of cytomegalovirus exposure and HLA in healthy donors (dated by TCRdb to 2016 to 2017). The library was produced with the immunoSEQ multiplex PCR assay. For the multiplex PCR, a mixture combining 60 forward primers for TCR Vbeta segments and 13 reverse primers for TCR Jbeta segments was used. This immuneACCESS table, as held by TCRdb, lists in-frame sequences with V and J called but not all clones. Of the missing ones, under half trace to an unresolved V gene in checked studies; the others have no known cause. For this sample there are about 160,000 clones; around four fifths appear just once. The leading ten clones occupy approximately 1.5% of the sample. The sample taken for sequencing was PBMCs. These receptors all come from a woman between 18 and 29 years old in good health and CMV-seronegative.

V and J are TRBV21-1 and TRBJ2-1; the listed D gene, TRBD2, was not tested against the DNA. TRBV21-1 counts as a pseudogene. This CDR3 has 20 amino acids. CDR3 protein: CASSKKEVSPNTCIDNEQFF. The CDR3 DNA reads TGTGCCAGCAGCAAAAAGGAGGTTTCCCCTAACACTTGCATAGACAATGAGCAGTTCTTC.

In regard to this clone: The same CDR3 also results from other DNA sequences found in this sample. The J gene is TRBJ2-7, the V gene TRBV30, with TRBD1 matching over 8 bases. CDR3 size: 12 residues. V was clipped by 5 bases and J by 4 bases; unmatched bases: 4. In germline, CDR1 is GTSNPN, CDR2 SVGIG (reference sequence). The CDR3 nucleotides read TGTGCCTGGGACAGGGGTTCATACGAGCAGTACTTC. Translation gives CAWDRGSYEQYF.

The chain joins TRBV5-6 to TRBJ2-3; D remains unclear. With 2 bases removed from V and 6 bases from J, the gap between germline ends came to 19 bases. Germline V CDR1 and CDR2: SGHDT, YYEEEE. The CDR3 has 16 residues. The CDR3: CASSFQTPTAIDTQYF. The CDR3, as DNA: TGTGCCAGCAGCTTTCAGACACCAACCGCTATCGATACGCAGTATTTT.

The V and J genes are TRBV5-1 and TRBJ2-3; no clear D. The CDR3 is 15 residues long. Looked up from germline, CDR1 is SGHRS and CDR2 is YFSETQ. The V gene lost 1 base and the J gene lost 0 bases, with 9 bases spanning the gap. The CDR3 region has the DNA TGCGCCAGCAGCTTGAGGAGCGATAGCACAGATACGCAGTATTTT. Translation: CASSLRSDSTDTQYF.

This chain joins TRBV18 and TRBJ1-2, with TRBD1 matching over 9 bases. Germline V gives CDR1 KGHSH, CDR2 LQKENI. The CDR3 sequence is 18 residues long. V trimming: 6 bases; J trimming: 3 bases; junction bases outside the gene matches: 17. DNA of the CDR3: TGTGCCAGCTCTCCAAGACCGGGACAGGGTAGGCCCTACTATGGCTACACCTTC. Protein product: CASSPRPGQGRPYYGYTF. Full variable domain (outside the CDR3, taken from reference TRBV18 and TRBJ1-2): NAGVMQNPRHLVRRRGQEARLRCSPMKGHSHVYWYRQLPEEGLKFMVYLQKENIIDESGMPKERFSAEFPKEGPSILRIQQVVRGDSAAYFCASSPRPGQGRPYYGYTFGSGTRLTVV.

V gene TRBV5-1 combines with J gene TRBJ2-7, with 11 bases fitting TRBD1. Germline V gives CDR1 SGHRS, CDR2 YFSETQ. The CDR3 extends over 16 amino acids. J was trimmed by 2 bases and V by 4 bases; bases with no gene match: 8. The CDR3 reads CASSAQGGQGAYEQYF. In DNA form, the CDR3 reads TGCGCCAGCAGCGCTCAAGGGGGACAGGGGGCCTACGAGCAGTACTTC.

This clone was seen just once. The chain employs TRBV6-5 and TRBJ1-1, with D perhaps TRBD1 (5 bases). CDR3 length: 16 residues. Per germline, CDR1 MNHEY and CDR2 SVGAGI. V lost 4 bases to trimming and J lost 3 bases, with 18 bases between them. The CDR3 region has the DNA TGTGCCAGCAGTTCCGGCAGGGCCTATTCGGACACTGAAGCTTTCTTT. This encodes CASSSGRAYSDTEAFF.

V usage is TRBV27 and J usage is TRBJ2-7, with TRBD2 identical over 8 bases. The CDR3 is 15 residues long. CDR1 MNHEY and CDR2 SMNVEV come from the germline V gene (reference sequence). Trimming took 6 bases from V and 2 from J; bases not matched to a gene: 9. CDR3 bases: TGTGCCAGCAGCCCCCAGCGGGGGCCTCCCTACGAGCAGTACTTC. Protein sequence: CASSPQRGPPYEQYF.

This clone was observed a handful of times. The chain uses TRBV4-1 and TRBJ1-6, with 8 bases fitting TRBD1. CDR1 and CDR2 (germline): MGHRA, YSYEKL. Trimming cost V 3 bases and J 2 bases; bases outside gene matches: 18. The CDR3 contains 21 residues. The DNA of the CDR3 is TGCGCCAGCAGCCAGTTCCTCACAGGGGGTACGTTTGTGGCCTATAATTCACCCCTCCACTTT. This encodes CASSQFLTGGTFVAYNSPLHF.

The V gene is TRBV28, the J gene TRBJ1-2, with TRBD1 identical over 7 bases. V lost 11 bases, J lost 8 bases, and 2 bases stayed unmatched. The germline CDR1 and CDR2 sequences are MDHEN and SYDVKM. This CDR3 spans 9 amino acids. The CDR3 here is CALGGGYTF. The CDR3 coding sequence is TGTGCCCTAGGGGGCGGCTACACCTTC.

The V gene is TRBV30, the J gene TRBJ1-2; D unclear. Trimming removed 7 bases from V and 7 bases from J, with 7 bases in between. Germline assignment: CDR1 GTSNPN and CDR2 SVGIG (reference sequence). The CDR3 spans 9 residues. DNA for the CDR3: TGTGCCTCAGAGGCTGGCTACACCTTC. This codes for CASEAGYTF.

The V call is TRBV28, the J call TRBJ2-5, with 9 bases identical to TRBD2. The CDR3 runs 12 residues. Germline V gives CDR1 MDHEN, CDR2 SYDVKM. V gave up 11 bases and J gave up 4 bases; unmatched junction bases: 5. The CDR3 DNA follows: TGTGCCGTACTGCGGGGGGGAGAGACCCAGTACTTC. It encodes CAVLRGGETQYF. Together with reference TRBV28 and TRBJ2-5, the CDR3 gives the full variable domain: DVKVTQSSRYLVKRTGEKVFLECVQDMDHENMFWYRQDPGLGLRLIYFSYDVKMKEKGDIPEGYSVSREKKERFSLILESASTNQTSMYLCAVLRGGETQYFGPGTRLLVL.

The chain is built from TRBV10-1 and TRBJ2-5, with D tentatively TRBD2 (5 bases). CDR3 length: 15 residues. Looked up from germline, CDR1 is WNHNN and CDR2 is SYGVQD (reference sequence). The V and J ends lost 2 bases and 5 bases respectively, with 15 bases between them. CDR3: CASSEGGSTGETQYF. In DNA form, the CDR3 reads TGCGCCAGCAGTGAGGGTGGCAGCACGGGGGAGACCCAGTACTTC.

The CDR3 DNA reads as TGCGCCAGCAGCGACAACATAGGCGGCTACACCTTC. Amino acids: CASSDNIGGYTF. This chain connects TRBV5-1 to TRBJ1-2; no firm D call. V was trimmed by 4 bases and J by 8 bases, leaving 12 bases between them. Germline assignment: CDR1 SGHRS and CDR2 YFSETQ. This CDR3 is built from 12 residues.

The rearrangement uses TRBV11-3 and TRBJ2-7; the match to TRBD1 covers 12 bases. The CDR3 covers 15 residues. Germline values: CDR1 SGHNT, CDR2 YENEEA. V was clipped by 5 bases and J by 1 base; unmatched bases: 3. CDR3 loop: CASSRGQGASYEQYF. The DNA for the CDR3 is TGTGCCAGCAGCAGGGGACAGGGGGCATCCTACGAGCAGTACTTC.

This clone showed up just a few times. The chain combines TRBV10-3 with TRBJ1-1; D is unclear. The CDR3 consists of 13 residues. V gave up 4 bases and J gave up 0 bases, with 6 bases separating them. The V gene's germline CDR1 is ENHRY and CDR2 SYGVKD. The DNA of the CDR3 is TGTGCCATCAGTGGATACTTGAACACTGAAGCTTTCTTT. Translation gives CAISGYLNTEAFF.

The chain links TRBV29-1 to TRBJ1-4, with D possibly TRBD1 on 6 matching bases. Germline V gene lookup returns CDR1 SQVTM and CDR2 ANQGSEA. With 6 bases removed from V and 8 bases from J, the gap between germline ends came to 10 bases. The CDR3 has 11 residues. CDR3 sequence: CSVRQEEKLFF. The CDR3 DNA is TGCAGCGTCCGACAGGAGGAAAAACTGTTTTTT.

The J gene is TRBJ2-5, the V gene TRBV6-1; 12 positions agree with TRBD1. The CDR3 totals 15 residues. V lost 6 bases to trimming and J lost 4 bases; unmatched junction nucleotides: 6. CDR1 is MNHNS and CDR2 is SASEGT in the germline V gene. The CDR3 bases are TGTGCCAGCAGCCCCGGGACAGGGGGCCCAGAGACCCAGTACTTC. Encoded protein: CASSPGTGGPETQYF.

This rearrangement joins TRBV2 to TRBJ1-2; possible D gene TRBD1, 6 bases. Trimming removed 3 bases from V and 8 bases from J, with 16 bases in between. The CDR3 covers 14 residues. The germline V gene has CDR1 SNHLY and CDR2 FYNNEI. The CDR3 protein is CASSDFSGGGGYTF. DNA for the CDR3: TGTGCCAGCAGTGATTTTTCGGGGGGCGGGGGCTACACCTTC. The variable domain in full, with the rest retrieved from reference TRBV2 and TRBJ1-2, is EPEVTQTPSHQVTQMGQEVILRCVPISNHLYFYWYRQILGQKVEFLVSFYNNEISEKSEIFDDQFSVERPDGSNFTLKIRSTKLEDSAMYFCASSDFSGGGGYTFGSGTRLTVV.

The chain is built from TRBV10-1 and TRBJ2-1; 10 nucleotides agree with TRBD1. Trimming at V came to 2 bases and at J to 10 bases, leaving 8 bases not matched to a gene. The germline gives CDR1 WNHNN, CDR2 SYGVQD (reference sequence). This CDR3 spans 15 amino acids. This CDR3 is CASSEQGTGVGEQFF. In DNA form, the CDR3 reads TGCGCCAGCAGTGAGCAAGGGACAGGGGTTGGGGAGCAGTTCTTC.

This clone was counted a few times. The chain employs TRBV6-1 and TRBJ2-1, with D possibly being TRBD2 (6 bases). The CDR3 extends over 15 amino acids. Germline V gene lookup returns CDR1 MNHNS and CDR2 SASEGT. The V and J ends lost 2 bases and 8 bases respectively, with 16 bases between them. The CDR3 spells CASSERAGRDYEQFF. DNA of the CDR3: TGTGCCAGCAGTGAACGGGCGGGGCGCGACTATGAGCAGTTCTTC.

The chain carries TRBV10-3 and TRBJ2-7; 8 bases align to TRBD1. Germline lookup yields CDR1 ENHRY and CDR2 SYGVKD. J gave up 3 bases and V 7 bases, and 5 bases lay outside the gene matches. CDR3 length equals 13 residues. In nucleotides, the CDR3 is TGTGCCATCACACAGGGGGAAGGCTACGAGCAGTACTTC. Encoded protein: CAITQGEGYEQYF.